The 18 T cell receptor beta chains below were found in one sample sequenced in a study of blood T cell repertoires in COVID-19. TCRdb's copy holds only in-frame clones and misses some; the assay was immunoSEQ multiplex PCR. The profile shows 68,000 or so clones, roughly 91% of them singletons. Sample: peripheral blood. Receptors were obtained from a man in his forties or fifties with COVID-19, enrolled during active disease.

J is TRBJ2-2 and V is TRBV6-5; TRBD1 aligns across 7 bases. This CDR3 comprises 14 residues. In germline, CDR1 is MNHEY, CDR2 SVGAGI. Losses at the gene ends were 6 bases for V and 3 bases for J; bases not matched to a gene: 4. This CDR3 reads CASSTDRDTGELFF. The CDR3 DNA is TGTGCCAGCAGCACAGACAGGGACACCGGGGAGCTGTTTTTT.

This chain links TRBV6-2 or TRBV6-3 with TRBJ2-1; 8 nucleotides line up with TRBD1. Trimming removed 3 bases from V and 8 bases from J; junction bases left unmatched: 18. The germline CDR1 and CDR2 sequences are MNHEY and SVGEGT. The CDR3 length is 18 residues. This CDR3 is CASSYSLGQENSIYEQFF. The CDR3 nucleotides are TGTGCCAGCAGTTATTCCTTGGGACAGGAAAATTCTATCTATGAGCAGTTCTTC.

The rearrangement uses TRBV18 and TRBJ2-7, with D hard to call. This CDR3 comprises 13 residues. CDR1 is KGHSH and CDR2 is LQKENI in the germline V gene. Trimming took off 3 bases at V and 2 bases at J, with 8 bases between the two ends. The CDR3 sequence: CASSPNLPYEQYF. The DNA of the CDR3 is TGTGCCAGCTCACCCAATCTACCCTACGAGCAGTACTTC.

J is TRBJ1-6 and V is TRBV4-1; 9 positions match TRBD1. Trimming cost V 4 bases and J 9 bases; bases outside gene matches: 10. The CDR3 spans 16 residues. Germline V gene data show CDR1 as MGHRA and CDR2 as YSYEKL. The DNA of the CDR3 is TGCGCCAGCAGCCGGATAGGACAGGGGAAAGGTTCACCCCTCCACTTT. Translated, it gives CASSRIGQGKGSPLHF.

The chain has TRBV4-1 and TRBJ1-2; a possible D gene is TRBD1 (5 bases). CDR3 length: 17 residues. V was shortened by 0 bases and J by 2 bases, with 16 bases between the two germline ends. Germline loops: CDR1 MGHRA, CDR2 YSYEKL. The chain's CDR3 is CASSQDQGSTANYGYTF. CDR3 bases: TGCGCCAGCAGCCAAGATCAGGGCTCTACTGCCAACTATGGCTACACCTTC.

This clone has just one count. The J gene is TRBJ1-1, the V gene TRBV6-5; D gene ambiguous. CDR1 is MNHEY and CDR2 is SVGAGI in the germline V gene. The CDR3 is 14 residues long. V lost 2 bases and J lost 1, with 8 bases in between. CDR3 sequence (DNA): TGTGCCAGCAGTTACAATCGGAGGAACACTGAAGCTTTCTTT. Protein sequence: CASSYNRRNTEAFF.

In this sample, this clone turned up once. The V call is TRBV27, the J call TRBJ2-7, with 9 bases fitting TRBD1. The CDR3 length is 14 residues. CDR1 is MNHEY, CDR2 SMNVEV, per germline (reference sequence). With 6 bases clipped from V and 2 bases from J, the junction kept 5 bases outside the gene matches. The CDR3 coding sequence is TGTGCCAGCAGCCGGGACAGGGACACCTACGAGCAGTACTTC. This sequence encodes CASSRDRDTYEQYF.

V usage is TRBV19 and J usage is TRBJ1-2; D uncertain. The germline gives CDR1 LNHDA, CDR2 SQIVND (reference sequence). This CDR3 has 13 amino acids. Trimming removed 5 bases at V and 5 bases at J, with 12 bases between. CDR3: CASSAAGAYGYTF. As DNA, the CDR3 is TGTGCCAGTAGTGCTGCTGGTGCGTATGGCTACACCTTC.

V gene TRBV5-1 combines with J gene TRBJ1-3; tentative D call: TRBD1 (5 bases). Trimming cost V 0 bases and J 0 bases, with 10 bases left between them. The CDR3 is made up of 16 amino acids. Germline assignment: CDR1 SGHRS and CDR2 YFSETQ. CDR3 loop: CASSLVGVTSGNTIYF. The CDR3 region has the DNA TGCGCCAGCAGCTTGGTAGGGGTCACCTCTGGAAACACCATATATTTT. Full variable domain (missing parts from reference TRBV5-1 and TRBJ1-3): KAGVTQTPRYLIKTRGQQVTLSCSPISGHRSVSWYQQTPGQGLQFLFEYFSETQRNKGNFPGRFSGRQFSNSRSEMNVSTLELGDSALYLCASSLVGVTSGNTIYFGEGSWLTVV.

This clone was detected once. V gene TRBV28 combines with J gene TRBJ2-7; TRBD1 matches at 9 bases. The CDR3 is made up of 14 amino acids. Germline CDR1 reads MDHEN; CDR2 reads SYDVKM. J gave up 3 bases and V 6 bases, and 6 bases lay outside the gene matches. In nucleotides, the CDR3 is TGTGCCAGCAGGGTCGGGGGACAGGGCTACGAGCAGTACTTC. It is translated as CASRVGGQGYEQYF.

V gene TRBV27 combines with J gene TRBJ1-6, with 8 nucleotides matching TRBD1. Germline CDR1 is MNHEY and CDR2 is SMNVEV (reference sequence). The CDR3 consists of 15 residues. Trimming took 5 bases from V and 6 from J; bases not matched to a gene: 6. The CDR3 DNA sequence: TGTGCCAGCAGTCCCAGGACAGGGATTAATTCACCCCTCCACTTT. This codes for CASSPRTGINSPLHF.

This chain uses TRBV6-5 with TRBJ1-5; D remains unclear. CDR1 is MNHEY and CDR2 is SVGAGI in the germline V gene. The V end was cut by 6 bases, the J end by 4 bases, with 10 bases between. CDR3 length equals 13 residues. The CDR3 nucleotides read TGTGCCAGCAGCCAGCGGGCGAATCAGCCCCAGCATTTT. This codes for CASSQRANQPQHF.

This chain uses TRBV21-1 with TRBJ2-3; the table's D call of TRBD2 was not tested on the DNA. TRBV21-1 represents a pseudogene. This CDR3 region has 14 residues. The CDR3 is CASSLRQSTDTQYF. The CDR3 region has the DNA TGTGCCAGCAGCTTGCGGCAGAGCACAGATACGCAGTATTTT.

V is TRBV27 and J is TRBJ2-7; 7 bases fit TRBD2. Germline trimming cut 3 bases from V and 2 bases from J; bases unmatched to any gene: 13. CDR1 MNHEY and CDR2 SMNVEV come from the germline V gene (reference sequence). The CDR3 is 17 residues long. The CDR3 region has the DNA TGTGCCAGCAGTTTTTCAATTCCGGCGGGAGTAACCTACGAGCAGTACTTC. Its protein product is CASSFSIPAGVTYEQYF.

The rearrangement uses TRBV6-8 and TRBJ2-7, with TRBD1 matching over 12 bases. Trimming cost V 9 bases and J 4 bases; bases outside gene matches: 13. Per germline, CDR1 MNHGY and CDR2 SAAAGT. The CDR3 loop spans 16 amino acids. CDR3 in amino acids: CARRGIGTGGIYEQYF. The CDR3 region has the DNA TGTGCCAGGCGGGGTATCGGGACAGGGGGCATTTACGAGCAGTACTTC.

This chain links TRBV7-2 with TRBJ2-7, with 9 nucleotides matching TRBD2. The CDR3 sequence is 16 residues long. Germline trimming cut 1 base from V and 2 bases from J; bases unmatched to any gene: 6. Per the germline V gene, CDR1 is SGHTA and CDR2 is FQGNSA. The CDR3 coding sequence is TGTGCCAGCAGCTTAGGGCGGACTAGCGAACCCTACGAGCAGTACTTC. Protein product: CASSLGRTSEPYEQYF.

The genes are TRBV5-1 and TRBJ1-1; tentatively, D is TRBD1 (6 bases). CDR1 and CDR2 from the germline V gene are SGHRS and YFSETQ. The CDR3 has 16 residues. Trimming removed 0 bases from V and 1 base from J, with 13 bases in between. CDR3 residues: CASSLDWVRGNTEAFF. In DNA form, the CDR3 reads TGCGCCAGCAGCTTGGACTGGGTCAGGGGGAACACTGAAGCTTTCTTT.

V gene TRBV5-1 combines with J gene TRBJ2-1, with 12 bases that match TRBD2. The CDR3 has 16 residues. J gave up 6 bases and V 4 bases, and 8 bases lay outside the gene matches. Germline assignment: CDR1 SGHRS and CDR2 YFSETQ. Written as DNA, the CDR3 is TGCGCCAGCAGCCAGATACTAGCGGGAGGCCCCAATGAGCAGTTCTTC. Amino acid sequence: CASSQILAGGPNEQFF. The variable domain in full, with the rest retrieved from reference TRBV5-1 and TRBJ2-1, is KAGVTQTPRYLIKTRGQQVTLSCSPISGHRSVSWYQQTPGQGLQFLFEYFSETQRNKGNFPGRFSGRQFSNSRSEMNVSTLELGDSALYLCASSQILAGGPNEQFFGPGTRLTVL.